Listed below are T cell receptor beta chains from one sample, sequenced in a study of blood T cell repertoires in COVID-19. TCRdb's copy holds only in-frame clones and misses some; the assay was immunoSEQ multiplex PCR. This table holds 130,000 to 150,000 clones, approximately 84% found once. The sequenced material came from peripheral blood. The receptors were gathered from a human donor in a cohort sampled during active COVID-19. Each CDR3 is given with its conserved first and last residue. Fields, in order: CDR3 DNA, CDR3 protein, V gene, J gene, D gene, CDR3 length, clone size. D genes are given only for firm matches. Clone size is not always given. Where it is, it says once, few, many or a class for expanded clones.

cdr3_nt: TGTGCCAGCAGGTCGACAGGGGAGGCTGGATGGACCCAGTACTTC
cdr3_aa: CASRSTGEAGWTQYF
v_call: TRBV28
j_call: TRBJ2-5
d_call: TRBD1
cdr3_length: 15
clone_size: -

cdr3_nt: TGTGCCAGCAGTGAAAATAGAGTTGAGCAGTTCTTC
cdr3_aa: CASSENRVEQFF
v_call: TRBV2
j_call: TRBJ2-1
d_call: -
cdr3_length: 12
clone_size: -

cdr3_nt: TGCGCCAGCAGCTTACAGGGCCGTAGCACAGATACGCAGTATTTT
cdr3_aa: CASSLQGRSTDTQYF
v_call: TRBV5-1
j_call: TRBJ2-3
d_call: -
cdr3_length: 15
clone_size: -

cdr3_nt: TGTGCCAGCAGCTCACTACAGGGTCCAGTCGAGCAGTACTTC
cdr3_aa: CASSSLQGPVEQYF
v_call: TRBV11-2
j_call: TRBJ2-7
d_call: -
cdr3_length: 14
clone_size: -

cdr3_nt: TGCGCCAGCAGCCCAGGAGGGACTGAAGCTTTCTTT
cdr3_aa: CASSPGGTEAFF
v_call: TRBV5-1
j_call: TRBJ1-1
d_call: -
cdr3_length: 12
clone_size: -

cdr3_nt: TGTGCCAGTAGTACCACAGCGAACACTGAAGCTTTCTTT
cdr3_aa: CASSTTANTEAFF
v_call: TRBV19
j_call: TRBJ1-1
d_call: -
cdr3_length: 13
clone_size: -

cdr3_nt: TGCAGCGTTGATCAAGGGACAGGGTCCCTGCTGGGACTAGCGGGGGAAGAGACCCAGTACTTC
cdr3_aa: CSVDQGTGSLLGLAGEETQYF
v_call: TRBV29-1
j_call: TRBJ2-5
d_call: TRBD2
cdr3_length: 21
clone_size: once

cdr3_nt: TGCAGGGGCTCTCGGAACACTGAAGCTTTCTTT
cdr3_aa: CRGSRNTEAFF
v_call: TRBV20-1
j_call: TRBJ1-1
d_call: -
cdr3_length: 11
clone_size: few

cdr3_nt: TGCGCCAGCAGCTTGGTACTAGCGGGAGGGTTCGGCAATGAGCAGTTCTTC
cdr3_aa: CASSLVLAGGFGNEQFF
v_call: TRBV5-1
j_call: TRBJ2-1
d_call: TRBD2
cdr3_length: 17
clone_size: -

cdr3_nt: TGTGCCAGCAGTACTCAAAGACAGGGAGTTCTTCAGCCCCAGCATTTT
cdr3_aa: CASSTQRQGVLQPQHF
v_call: TRBV28
j_call: TRBJ1-5
d_call: TRBD1
cdr3_length: 16
clone_size: -

cdr3_nt: TGTGCCAGCAGTGACTGGCACGGGTGGGGACAGGGTAACTACGAGCAGTACTTC
cdr3_aa: CASSDWHGWGQGNYEQYF
v_call: TRBV6-4
j_call: TRBJ2-7
d_call: TRBD1
cdr3_length: 18
clone_size: -

cdr3_nt: TGTGCCAGCAGTTACTCGGGGCTCAGGCCTGAAGCTTTCTTT
cdr3_aa: CASSYSGLRPEAFF
v_call: TRBV6-5
j_call: TRBJ1-1
d_call: -
cdr3_length: 14
clone_size: -

cdr3_nt: TGTGCCAGCTCAGCGGGGGGGGAGGTGCAGTATTTT
cdr3_aa: CASSAGGEVQYF
v_call: TRBV6-5
j_call: TRBJ2-3
d_call: TRBD2
cdr3_length: 12
clone_size: -

cdr3_nt: TGTGCCAGCAGCCTAGGGGCTAGCGGGAGGGAAGAGACCCAGTACTTC
cdr3_aa: CASSLGASGREETQYF
v_call: TRBV7-3
j_call: TRBJ2-5
d_call: TRBD2
cdr3_length: 16
clone_size: few

cdr3_nt: TGTGCCAGCAGCTCCGGACAGATCAATCAGCCCCAGCATTTT
cdr3_aa: CASSSGQINQPQHF
v_call: TRBV7-8
j_call: TRBJ1-5
d_call: -
cdr3_length: 14
clone_size: -

cdr3_nt: TGTGCCAGCAGTCAACCTCCCCTAGCGGGGCAAGAGACCCAGTACTTC
cdr3_aa: CASSQPPLAGQETQYF
v_call: TRBV28
j_call: TRBJ2-5
d_call: TRBD2
cdr3_length: 16
clone_size: -

cdr3_nt: TGTGCTAGTGGTTTGGATTCTGCGCGATCCTTC
cdr3_aa: CASGLDSARSF
v_call: TRBV12-5
j_call: TRBJ1-2
d_call: -
cdr3_length: 11
clone_size: -

cdr3_nt: TGCGCCAGCAGCGGACATTCTGGAAACACCATATATTTT
cdr3_aa: CASSGHSGNTIYF
v_call: TRBV4-1
j_call: TRBJ1-3
d_call: -
cdr3_length: 13
clone_size: medium-sized

cdr3_nt: TGTGCCAGCAGCTTCCCCGGGACAGGGAGATCAGATACGCAGTATTTT
cdr3_aa: CASSFPGTGRSDTQYF
v_call: TRBV5-6
j_call: TRBJ2-3
d_call: TRBD1
cdr3_length: 16
clone_size: -

cdr3_nt: TGTGCCAGCAGCCAAGCCTTGAGCGGGGGATACAATGAGCAGTTCTTC
cdr3_aa: CASSQALSGGYNEQFF
v_call: TRBV4-2
j_call: TRBJ2-1
d_call: TRBD2
cdr3_length: 16
clone_size: -

cdr3_nt: TGCAGCGTTGAAGGTTCTGCCGGGTACGGCTACACCTTC
cdr3_aa: CSVEGSAGYGYTF
v_call: TRBV29-1
j_call: TRBJ1-2
d_call: -
cdr3_length: 13
clone_size: -

cdr3_nt: TGTGCCAGCAGCTTGGGACAGGGAAACGCCAATGAGCAGTTCTTC
cdr3_aa: CASSLGQGNANEQFF
v_call: TRBV11-1
j_call: TRBJ2-1
d_call: TRBD1
cdr3_length: 15
clone_size: -

cdr3_nt: TGTGCCAGCAGCTCCTCCGGGACTAGCGGTTATAGCACAGATACGCAGTATTTT
cdr3_aa: CASSSSGTSGYSTDTQYF
v_call: TRBV5-8
j_call: TRBJ2-3
d_call: TRBD2
cdr3_length: 18
clone_size: once

cdr3_nt: TGTGCCAGCAGCCCAGGGACAGTTGTTGAAGCTTTCTTT
cdr3_aa: CASSPGTVVEAFF
v_call: TRBV7-3
j_call: TRBJ1-1
d_call: TRBD1
cdr3_length: 13
clone_size: -

cdr3_nt: TGTGCCAGCAGTTACGAAGGACTAGCGGGAAGTGGGACCCAGTACTTC
cdr3_aa: CASSYEGLAGSGTQYF
v_call: TRBV6-5
j_call: TRBJ2-5
d_call: TRBD2
cdr3_length: 16
clone_size: -

cdr3_nt: TGCGCCAGCAGCCAAGAGCGGGGGCGAACAGATACGCAGTATTTT
cdr3_aa: CASSQERGRTDTQYF
v_call: TRBV4-1
j_call: TRBJ2-3
d_call: -
cdr3_length: 15
clone_size: -